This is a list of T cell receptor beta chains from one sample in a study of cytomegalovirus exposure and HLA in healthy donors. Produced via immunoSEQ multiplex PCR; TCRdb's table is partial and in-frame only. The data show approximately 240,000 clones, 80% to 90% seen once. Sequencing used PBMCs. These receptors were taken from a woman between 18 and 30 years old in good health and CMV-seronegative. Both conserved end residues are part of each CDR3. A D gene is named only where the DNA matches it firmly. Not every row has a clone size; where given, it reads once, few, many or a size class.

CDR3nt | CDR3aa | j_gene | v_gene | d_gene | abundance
TGCGCCAGCAGCTTGGGTACAGGGAATGGCTACACCTTC | CASSLGTGNGYTF | TRBJ1-2 | TRBV5-1 | - | -
TGCGCCAGCAGCCAAGGACAGGGGGCGCGGATCACTGAAGCTTTCTTT | CASSQGQGARITEAFF | TRBJ1-1 | TRBV5-1 | TRBD1 | -
TGTGCCAGCAGGACGACGGGGAAAAACAGTCAGTACTTC | CASRTTGKNSQYF | TRBJ2-4 | TRBV25-1 | - | -
TGCGCCAGCAGCTCTACATGGGGGGACGTGACTGAAGCTTTCTTT | CASSSTWGDVTEAFF | TRBJ1-1 | TRBV5-1 | - | -
TGTGCCAGCAGCTTAAAAGGAGGGGAAGCTTTCTTT | CASSLKGGEAFF | TRBJ1-1 | TRBV5-6 | - | -
TGTGCCAGCAGTTACTCCCCGCAGGGTGAAGCTTTCTTT | CASSYSPQGEAFF | TRBJ1-1 | TRBV6-6 | - | -
TGTGCCAGCAGCGCGACTAGCATATATCTGCGCGGCTACACCTTC | CASSATSIYLRGYTF | TRBJ1-2 | TRBV13 | - | -
TGTGCCAGCAGCACCGGGACAGTTCTCTCTGGGGCCAACGTCCTGACTTTC | CASSTGTVLSGANVLTF | TRBJ2-6 | TRBV27 | TRBD1 | -
TGCGCCAGCAGCTCAACTAGCGGCCACAGCTCCTACGAGCAGTACTTC | CASSSTSGHSSYEQYF | TRBJ2-7 | TRBV5-1 | TRBD2 | -
TGTGCCAGCAGCAAGCTTAGCGGGCGGAAAGAGACCCAGTACTTC | CASSKLSGRKETQYF | TRBJ2-5 | TRBV7-6 | TRBD2 | -
TGTGCCAGCAGCCTGACAGACTCTGGAAACACCATATATTTT | CASSLTDSGNTIYF | TRBJ1-3 | TRBV27 | - | -
TGTGCCAGCAAGGCAGGGACAGGAGTGTACACCTTC | CASKAGTGVYTF | TRBJ1-2 | TRBV27 | TRBD1 | -
TGCGCCAGCAGCCAAGGACAGGATTATTCACCCCTCCACTTT | CASSQGQDYSPLHF | TRBJ1-6 | TRBV4-3 | - | few
TGTGCCATCCGGCAAGGGGACAGGGGAGAAAAGGGCCAAAACACCATATATTTT | CAIRQGDRGEKGQNTIYF | TRBJ1-3 | TRBV10-3 | TRBD1 | few
TGTGCCAGCAAACAGTGGGCCTCTGGAAACACCATATATTTT | CASKQWASGNTIYF | TRBJ1-3 | TRBV6-5 | - | -
TGTTCCAGCAGCCGGACAGATGAAGCTTTCTTT | CSSSRTDEAFF | TRBJ1-1 | TRBV7-9 | - | -
TGTGCCAGTAGTAAAGACAGGGTGATCGCCTACAATGAGCAGTTCTTC | CASSKDRVIAYNEQFF | TRBJ2-1 | TRBV19 | TRBD1 | -
TGCGCCAGCAGTACTAGGGTGTCCTACGAGCAGTACTTC | CASSTRVSYEQYF | TRBJ2-7 | TRBV5-1 | - | -
TGCGCCAGCAGTGAATTTGGGACTAGCGTCACAGATACGCAGTATTTT | CASSEFGTSVTDTQYF | TRBJ2-3 | TRBV10-1 | TRBD2 | -
TGTGCCAGCAGCCCGGGACTAGCGGCCTACGAGCAGTACTTC | CASSPGLAAYEQYF | TRBJ2-7 | TRBV7-2 | TRBD2 | -
TGTGCCAGCTCACCATTGCCAGTCTCCTACAATGAGCAGTTCTTC | CASSPLPVSYNEQFF | TRBJ2-1 | TRBV18 | - | -
TGTGCCAGCACCTATAGAGGTCGGGGTACCTACAATGAGCAGTTCTTC | CASTYRGRGTYNEQFF | TRBJ2-1 | TRBV27 | - | -
TGTGCCAGCAGTGAATACCAGCCCGGGAGAGACAATGAGCAGTTCTTC | CASSEYQPGRDNEQFF | TRBJ2-1 | TRBV25-1 | - | -
TGCAGCGTAGACTCGGGACTAGGGGCCGAGGACGAGCAGTACTTC | CSVDSGLGAEDEQYF | TRBJ2-7 | TRBV29-1 | TRBD2 | -
TGCGCCAGCAGCTTTACCAGACTACAGGGCGAGCTCCTCCACTTT | CASSFTRLQGELLHF | TRBJ1-6 | TRBV5-1 | - | -
TGTGCCAGTAGTATCTCACGGTCCTACGAGCAGTACTTC | CASSISRSYEQYF | TRBJ2-7 | TRBV19 | - | -
TGTGCCAGCAGCGTCCCGGGACTAGCAAAAGAAAAGACCCAGTACTTC | CASSVPGLAKEKTQYF | TRBJ2-5 | TRBV7-9 | TRBD2 | -
TGTGCCAGCAGCTTCTCACAGTACCAAGAGACCCAGTACTTC | CASSFSQYQETQYF | TRBJ2-5 | TRBV11-3 | - | -
TGCGCCAGCAGTGAGGTGGGCATAGGGTCGAATCGGCGGGCCTACGAGCAGTACTTC | CASSEVGIGSNRRAYEQYF | TRBJ2-7 | TRBV10-2 | - | few
TGTGCCAGCTCCGCCGGGACTACACGCAATGAGCAGTTCTTC | CASSAGTTRNEQFF | TRBJ2-1 | TRBV6-5 | TRBD2 | -
TGTGCCATTCGGAGGGTAGACACCGGGGAGCTGTTTTTT | CAIRRVDTGELFF | TRBJ2-2 | TRBV6-5 | - | once
TGCGCCAGCAGCTCTGAGGGGGATAGCTACACCTTC | CASSSEGDSYTF | TRBJ1-2 | TRBV5-1 | - | -